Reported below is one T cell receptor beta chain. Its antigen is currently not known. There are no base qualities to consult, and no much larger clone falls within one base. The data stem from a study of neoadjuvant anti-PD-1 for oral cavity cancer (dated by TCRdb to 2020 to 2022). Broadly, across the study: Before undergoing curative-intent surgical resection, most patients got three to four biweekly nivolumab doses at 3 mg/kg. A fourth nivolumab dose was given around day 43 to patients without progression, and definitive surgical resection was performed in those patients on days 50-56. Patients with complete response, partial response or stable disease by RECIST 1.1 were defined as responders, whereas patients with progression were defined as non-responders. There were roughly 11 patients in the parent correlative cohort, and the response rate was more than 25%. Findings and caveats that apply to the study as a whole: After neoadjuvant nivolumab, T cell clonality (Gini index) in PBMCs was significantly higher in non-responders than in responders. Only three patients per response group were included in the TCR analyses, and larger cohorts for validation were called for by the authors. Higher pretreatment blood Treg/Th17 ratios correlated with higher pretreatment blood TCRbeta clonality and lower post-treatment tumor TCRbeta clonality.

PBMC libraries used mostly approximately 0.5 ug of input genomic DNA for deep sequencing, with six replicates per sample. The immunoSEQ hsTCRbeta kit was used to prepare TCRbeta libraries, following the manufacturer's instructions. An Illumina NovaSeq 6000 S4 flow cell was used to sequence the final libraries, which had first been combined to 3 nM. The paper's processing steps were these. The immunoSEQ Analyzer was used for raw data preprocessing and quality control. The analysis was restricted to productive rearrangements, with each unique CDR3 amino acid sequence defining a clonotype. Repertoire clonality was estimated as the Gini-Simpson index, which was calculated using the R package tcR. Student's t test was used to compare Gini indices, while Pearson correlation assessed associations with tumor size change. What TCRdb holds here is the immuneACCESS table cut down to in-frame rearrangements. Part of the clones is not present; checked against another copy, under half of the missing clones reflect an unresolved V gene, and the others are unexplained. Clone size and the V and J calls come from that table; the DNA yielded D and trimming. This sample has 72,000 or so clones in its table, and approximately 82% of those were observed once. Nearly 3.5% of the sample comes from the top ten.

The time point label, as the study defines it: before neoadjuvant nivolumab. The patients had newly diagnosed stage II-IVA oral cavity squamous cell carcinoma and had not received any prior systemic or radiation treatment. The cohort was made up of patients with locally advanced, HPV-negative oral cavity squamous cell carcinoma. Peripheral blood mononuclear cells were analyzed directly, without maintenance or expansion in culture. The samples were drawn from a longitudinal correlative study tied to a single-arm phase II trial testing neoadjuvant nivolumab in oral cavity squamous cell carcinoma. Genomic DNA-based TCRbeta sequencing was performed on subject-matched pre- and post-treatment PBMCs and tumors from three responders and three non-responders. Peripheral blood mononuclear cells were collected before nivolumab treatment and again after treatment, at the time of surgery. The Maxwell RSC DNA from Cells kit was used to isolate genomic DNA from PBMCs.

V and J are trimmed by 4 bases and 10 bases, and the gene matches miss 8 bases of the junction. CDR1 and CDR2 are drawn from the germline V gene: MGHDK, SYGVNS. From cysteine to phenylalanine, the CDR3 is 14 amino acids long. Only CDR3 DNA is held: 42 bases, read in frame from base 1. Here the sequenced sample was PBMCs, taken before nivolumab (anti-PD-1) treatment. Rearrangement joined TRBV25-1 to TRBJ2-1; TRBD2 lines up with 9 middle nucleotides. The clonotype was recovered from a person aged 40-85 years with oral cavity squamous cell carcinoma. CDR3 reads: CASSVTSGPREQFF. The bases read TGTGCCAGCAGTGTGACTAGCGGTCCCCGGGAGCAGTTCTTC.